This TCR beta chain was sequenced for a study of blood T cell repertoires in COVID-19 (dated by TCRdb to the early 2020s). For the study in its entirety: Samples from collaborators originated in the United States, Italy and Spain and spanned both the acute and convalescent phases of COVID-19. The material from the prospective study consisted of cDNA or gDNA derived from T cells, B-cell-depleted T cells, or PBMCs. Deeply sampled blood TCRbeta repertoires from subjects exposed to, actively infected with, or recovered from COVID-19 were included in the dataset. A freely available public database, intended as a resource for researchers studying the immune response to SARS-CoV-2, is where the repertoires were released. Samples came from the ongoing ImmuneRACE study (first 160 participants) plus 1,254 subjects from 6 global collaborators. Nearly every sample came with metadata listing a de-identified subject ID, COVID-19 status, age in years and sex. Where HLA class I and class II types were available, the types were taken from metadata supplied by the sample provider, not from assay-based typing.

Measured from the cysteine to the phenylalanine, the CDR3 is 13 residues long. Here the CDR3 DNA is all that survives: 39 bases in frame from base 1. At the junction V is shortened by 3 bases and J by 10 bases; bases outside the gene matches: 2. As encoded in the germline V gene (reference sequence), CDR1 is MNHEY while CDR2 is SMNVEV. Results and caveats for the whole study, not just this receptor: Clinical and demographic metadata were provided uncurated, with the amount varying by source and participant.

Another Seattle source contributed samples from volunteer blood donors who had recovered from COVID-19. Each collaborating institution followed its own protocols to collect whole blood in K2EDTA tubes. Collaborator samples were shipped for TCRbeta analysis as frozen whole blood, isolated PBMCs, or DNA extracted from either sample type. The immunoSEQ Assay, a bias-controlled multiplex PCR, was used to amplify TCRbeta CDR3 regions from genomic DNA. Per the source publication's procedure: Nucleated cell counts per sample were estimated from amplification of reference gene primers within the assay. Sequence reads were collapsed and filtered to measure the absolute abundance of every unique TCRbeta CDR3 rearrangement. For each sample, productive Simpson clonality was calculated by taking the square root of Simpson's diversity index across productive rearrangements. What TCRdb holds here is the immuneACCESS table cut down to in-frame rearrangements. Part of the clones is not present; checked against another copy, under half of the missing clones reflect an unresolved V gene, and the others are unexplained. V and J calls and clone size follow that table, whereas D and trimming were derived from the DNA. The sample table contains a few hundred thousand clones; only one count was recorded for approximately 88% of them. Together, the top ten hold 6.9% of the sample.

Remarks on this clone: Its target antigen remains unknown. The input lacks base qualities; no much larger clone sits a single base away.

The chain employs TRBV27 and TRBJ1-6, with 8 central nucleotides matching TRBD1. The TCR was taken from a woman in her 30s who had recovered from COVID-19. The sequenced sample was peripheral blood. The encoded CDR3 is CASSLTGESPLHF. Here is the DNA: TGTGCCAGCAGTTTGACAGGGGAATCACCCCTCCACTTT.